A few counts support the clone carrying this T cell receptor (beta chain). This specimen comes from a study of regulatory T cells in long-lasting Graves disease. Trimming stripped 5 bases from V and 0 bases from J, with 13 bases between. This CDR3 contains 15 residues. Germline CDR1 is SGHTA and CDR2 is FQGNSA. CDR3 regions were amplified by Arm-PCR using iRepertoire HTBI primers to build TCR beta libraries. MiXCR, applied by TCRdb to the multiplex PCR reads, yields one record per CDR3 protein. The sample comprises under 800,000 distinct CDR3 sequences, about 15% of which are singletons, and approximately 18% rests with the top ten. Time point of the sample: newly diagnosed GD, antithyroid drugs for less than 3 months. PBMC RNA was the source of the TCR library. Another study also made use of these data, one on T cells in Graves' hyperthyroidism and ophthalmopathy.

The TCR originated in a woman younger than 45 with Graves disease. The sample in question was peripheral blood mononuclear cells (PBMCs), obtained at new diagnosis, from a patient treated with antithyroid drugs. J is TRBJ1-1 and V is TRBV7-2; D unresolved. The CDR3 loop reads CASSETRLMNTEAFF. The CDR3 DNA sequence: TGTGCCAGCAGCGAAACCAGGCTTATGAACACTGAAGCTTTCTTT.